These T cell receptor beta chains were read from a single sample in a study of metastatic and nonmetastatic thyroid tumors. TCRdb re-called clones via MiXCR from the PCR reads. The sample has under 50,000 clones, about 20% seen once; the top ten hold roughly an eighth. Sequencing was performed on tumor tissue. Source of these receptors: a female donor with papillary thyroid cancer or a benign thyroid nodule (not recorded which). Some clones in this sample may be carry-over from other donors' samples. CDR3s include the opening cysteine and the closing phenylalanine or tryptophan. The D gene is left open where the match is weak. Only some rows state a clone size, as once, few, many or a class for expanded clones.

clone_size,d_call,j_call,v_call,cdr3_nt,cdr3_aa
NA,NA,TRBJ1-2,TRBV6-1,TGTGCCAGCAGTGCACGGTGGGGGGGATGGGGCTACACCTTC,CASSARWGGWGYTF
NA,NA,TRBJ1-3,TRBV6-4,TGTGCCAGCAGTCGGGACCCGGGGGGGCCGGGGGTCTCTGGAAACACCATATATTTT,CASSRDPGGPGVSGNTIYF
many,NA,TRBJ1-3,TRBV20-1,TGCAGTGCTAGAGATACCGGAAACACCATATATTTT,CSARDTGNTIYF
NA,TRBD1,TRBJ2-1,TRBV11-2,TGTGCCAGCAGCTTATTCAGGGGGCTTGGCAATGAGCAGTTCTTC,CASSLFRGLGNEQFF
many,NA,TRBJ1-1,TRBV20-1,TGCAGTGCTAGAGATTACGGAGAGGACACTGAAGCTTTCTTT,CSARDYGEDTEAFF
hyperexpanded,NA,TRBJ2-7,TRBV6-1,TGTGCCAGCAGTGAATGGGGGGCGCGTCTCGAGCAGTACTTC,CASSEWGARLEQYF
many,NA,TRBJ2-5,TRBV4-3,TGCGCCAGCAGCCAAGATCCTTATGCGGGTAGGGAGACCCAGTACTTC,CASSQDPYAGRETQYF
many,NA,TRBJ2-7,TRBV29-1,TGCAGCATAACAGGGACTTCCTACGAGCAGTACTTC,CSITGTSYEQYF
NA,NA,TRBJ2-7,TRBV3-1,TGTGCCAGCAGCCAAGGGACTGTTAATTTCGAGCAGTACTTC,CASSQGTVNFEQYF
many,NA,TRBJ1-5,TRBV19,TGTGCCAGTAGTATGGGCGGGGGCGGACAGCCCCAGCATTTT,CASSMGGGGQPQHF
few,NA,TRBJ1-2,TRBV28,TGTGCCAGCAGTGTGCCCAACAAAGGCTATGGATACACCTTC,CASSVPNKGYGYTF
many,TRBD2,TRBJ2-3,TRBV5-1,TGCGCCAGCAGAAGGGTTTGGACTAGCGACGATACGCAGTATTTT,CASRRVWTSDDTQYF
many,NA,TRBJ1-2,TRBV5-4,TGTGCCAGCAGCTCCACAGGCATTCCCGTCTATGGCTACACCTTC,CASSSTGIPVYGYTF
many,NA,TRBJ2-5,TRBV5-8,TGTGCCAGCAGCTTGCTTAGGGAGACCCAGTACTTC,CASSLLRETQYF
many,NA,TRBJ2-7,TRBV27,TGTGCCAGCAGTAGGGGTCCCTCCTACGAGCAGTACTTC,CASSRGPSYEQYF
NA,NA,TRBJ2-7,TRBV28,TGTGCCAGCAGTTTATCGGTCTACGATCAGTACTTC,CASSLSVYDQYF
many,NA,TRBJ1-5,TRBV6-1,TGTGCCAGCAGTCGTACTTTTAGTCAGCCCCAGCATTTT,CASSRTFSQPQHF
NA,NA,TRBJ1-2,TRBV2,TGTGCCAGCAGTGGAGCGGGAGTCAACTATTGCTACACCTTC,CASSGAGVNYCYTF
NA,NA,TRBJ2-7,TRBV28,TGTGCCAGCAGTCCGAGCGGGGACAGCGGCTTTGAGCAGTACTTC,CASSPSGDSGFEQYF
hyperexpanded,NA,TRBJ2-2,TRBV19,TGTGCCAGTAGAGAGACAGGGAGGGGGACCGGGGAGCTGTTTTTT,CASRETGRGTGELFF